The clone carrying this T cell receptor (beta chain) was counted a few times. The data belong to a study of blood T cells in healthy people across ages. A second PCR, run for roughly 7 to 11 cycles, used a sample-barcoded 5' primer plus a J-beta primer mix. TCRdb passed the 5' RACE reads through MiXCR, listing each CDR3 protein once. Of about 1.8 million distinct CDR3 sequences listed, 49% are singletons. This receptor was identified in a woman aged 40 to 55 in good health. The sequenced sample consisted of blood.

The CDR3 sequence is CASSVPDATQYF. The CDR3 nucleotides read TGTGCCAGCAGCGTACCGGACGCCACTCAGTACTTC. The J gene is TRBJ2-5, the V gene TRBV9; D is undetermined. Germline lookup yields CDR1 SGDLS and CDR2 YYNGEE. The V gene lost 1 base and the J gene lost 11 bases, with 12 bases spanning the gap. The CDR3 covers 12 residues. Supplemented by reference TRBV9 and TRBJ2-5, the full variable domain reads DSGVTQTPKHLITATGQRVTLRCSPRSGDLSVYWYQQSLDQGLQFLIQYYNGEERAKGNILERFSAQQFPDLHSELNLSSLELGDSALYFCASSVPDATQYFGPGTRLLVL.